Below, 26 T cell receptor beta chains from the same sample are listed, as sequenced in a study of breast tumors, draining lymph nodes, adjacent tissues. Each CDR3 protein is one row after TCRdb ran MiXCR on the multiplex PCR reads. The sample holds tens of thousands of distinct CDR3 sequences, approximately 57% seen once. The material sequenced was breast tumor tissue. The receptors originated from a female donor with breast cancer. Some clones in this sample may be carry-over from other donors' samples.

The CDR3 sequence is CASSLRTSGPFYNEQFF. The DNA of the CDR3 is TGTGCCAGCAGTCTTAGGACTAGCGGACCATTCTACAATGAGCAGTTCTTC. The chain combines TRBV12-3 or TRBV12-4 with TRBJ2-1; 10 bases agree with TRBD2. The CDR3 runs to 17 residues. The trim removed 5 bases at V and 3 bases at J, leaving 10 bases unmatched.

A note on this clonotype: Its ends do not fully match the called genes, so a read error is possible. V and J are TRBV20-1 and TRBJ1-2; 7 nucleotides match TRBD1. This CDR3 has 15 amino acids. CDR1 is DFQATT, CDR2 SNEGSKA, per germline (reference sequence). For the CDR3, the DNA is TGTAGTGTACAGGGACAGAGCCGCGACCCTTTGACCTACACCTTC. Translation: CSVQGQSRDPLTYTF.

Comment on this clonotype: Given the absence of the conserved phenylalanine or tryptophan at the CDR3 end, a read error is likely. The rearrangement uses TRBV9 and TRBJ2-1; 10 bases fit TRBD1. The germline gives CDR1 SGDLS, CDR2 YYNGEE. CDR3 size: 14 residues. The CDR3 protein is CASKGQGSINEQFL. The CDR3 bases are TGCGCCAGTAAGGGACAGGGGAGTATCAATGAGCAGTTCCTC.

As regards this clonotype: The junction departs from germline at one end; a sequencing error may be responsible. The chain links TRBV7-7 to TRBJ1-6, with D perhaps matching TRBD1 (6 bases). In germline, CDR1 is SSHAT, CDR2 FNYEAQ (reference sequence). This CDR3 is built from 16 residues. DNA for the CDR3: TGTGCTAGCAGCTTAGTTGTGGGACAAGTTAATTCACCCCTCCACTTT. Translation: CASSLVVGQVNSPLHF.

The chain joins TRBV19 to TRBJ2-1, with 9 bases lining up with TRBD1. The CDR3 totals 14 residues. Germline lookup yields CDR1 LNHDA and CDR2 SQIVND (reference sequence). The trim removed 7 bases at V and 5 bases at J, leaving 6 bases unmatched. CDR3 in DNA: TGTGCCAGTACCCGGACAGGGGAGAACAATGAGCAGTTCTTC. Its translation: CASTRTGENNEQFF.

This clonotype was found many times. The chain joins TRBV18 to TRBJ2-1, with D unresolved. The V gene's germline CDR1 is KGHSH and CDR2 LQKENI. Trimming removed 3 bases at V and 3 bases at J, with 12 bases between. This CDR3 spans 15 amino acids. CDR3 sequence: CASSPPDRHYNEQFF. CDR3 DNA: TGTGCCAGCTCACCCCCGGACCGTCACTACAATGAGCAGTTCTTC.

This clonotype was picked up many times. The chain combines TRBV27 with TRBJ2-2; possible D gene TRBD2, 5 bases. Germline CDR1 reads MNHEY; CDR2 reads SMNVEV (reference sequence). This CDR3 has 15 residues. With 5 bases removed from V and 4 bases from J, the gap between germline ends came to 14 bases. CDR3 sequence: CASSLTGIGTGELFF. CDR3 in DNA: TGTGCCAGCAGTCTAACGGGAATTGGCACCGGGGAGCTGTTTTTT.

This clonotype was seen repeatedly, ten times or more. V and J are TRBV6-5 and TRBJ2-7; 9 bases align to TRBD2. Germline V gene sequence: CDR1 MNHEY, CDR2 SVGAGI. CDR3 length: 15 residues. After removal of 5 bases from V and 2 bases from J, the junction contained 7 bases not matched to a gene. CDR3 protein: CASSHRTSATYEQYF. CDR3 nucleotide sequence: TGTGCCAGCAGTCACCGGACTAGCGCAACCTACGAGCAGTACTTC.

This clonotype was picked up many times. The chain joins TRBV6-4 to TRBJ2-2; 10 nucleotides align to TRBD1. The V gene end was trimmed by 3 bases and the J gene end by 6 bases; junction bases not matched to a gene: 7. The CDR3 loop spans 16 amino acids. Looked up from germline, CDR1 is MRHNA and CDR2 is SNTAGT. The CDR3 protein is CASSEYGTGVSGELFF. CDR3 in DNA: TGTGCCAGCAGTGAATACGGGACAGGGGTTTCCGGGGAGCTGTTTTTT.

This clonotype occurred many times. The rearrangement links TRBV2 to TRBJ1-2; tentative D call: TRBD1 (6 bases). Germline V lookup: CDR1 SNHLY, CDR2 FYNNEI. V gave up 5 bases and J gave up 5 bases, with 15 bases separating them. This CDR3 spans 14 amino acids. The CDR3 is CASSRSPGVYGYTF. The CDR3 nucleotides read TGTGCCAGCAGTCGATCACCAGGGGTTTATGGCTACACCTTC.

Worth noting for this clonotype: The junction and the germline gene differ at one end; a read error may be behind it. The rearrangement links TRBV7-3 to TRBJ2-2; D is perhaps TRBD2 (5 bases). The CDR3 extends over 14 amino acids. The germline CDR1 and CDR2 sequences are SGHTA and FQGTGA. The CDR3 sequence is CASSLQVFAGELLF. CDR3 nucleotides: TGTGCCAGCAGCTTACAAGTGTTCGCCGGGGAGCTGCTTTTT. Full variable domain (missing parts from reference TRBV7-3 and TRBJ2-2): GAGVSQTPSNKVTEKGKYVELRCDPISGHTALYWYRQSLGQGPEFLIYFQGTGAADDSGLPNDRFFAVRPEGSVSTLKIQRTERGDSAVYLCASSLQVFAGELLFGEGSRLTVL.

This clonotype occurred many times. DNA of the CDR3: TGTGCCAGCAGCTTGCAAGACAGCCCCGGGGAGCTGTTTTTT. This translates into CASSLQDSPGELFF. This chain joins TRBV7-9 and TRBJ2-2, with D possibly being TRBD1 (5 bases). Germline CDR1 and CDR2: SEHNR and FQNEAQ (reference sequence). With 3 bases removed from V and 6 bases from J, the gap between germline ends came to 11 bases. The CDR3 runs 14 residues.

This clonotype counts as medium-sized. The chain recombines TRBV10-3 with TRBJ1-2, with 7 bases matching TRBD1. This CDR3 contains 14 residues. After removal of 6 bases from V and 3 bases from J, the junction contained 7 bases not matched to a gene. Germline V lookup: CDR1 ENHRY, CDR2 SYGVKD. The CDR3 coding sequence is TGTGCCATCAGGACAGGGTCGTACGACTATGGCTACACCTTC. Its translation: CAIRTGSYDYGYTF.

In its sample, this clonotype is medium-sized. This chain joins TRBV24-1 and TRBJ2-5; possible D gene TRBD1, 6 bases. The germline V and J ends were trimmed by 0 bases and 3 bases, with 7 bases remaining between them. The CDR3 is made up of 14 amino acids. CDR1 KGHDR and CDR2 SFDVKD come from the germline V gene. The CDR3 DNA is TGTGCCACCAGTGATTTGCACAGGGAAGAGACCCAGTACTTC. Residues: CATSDLHREETQYF.

The chain carries TRBV10-3 and TRBJ1-6, with no clear D. CDR3 length: 13 amino acids. Germline V gives CDR1 ENHRY, CDR2 SYGVKD. V gave up 10 bases and J gave up 7 bases, with 14 bases separating them. CDR3 nucleotides: TGTGCCACCAGAAGGGAAACGAATTCACCCCTCCACTTT. The encoded protein is CATRRETNSPLHF.

Note on this clonotype: An end of the junction does not agree with germline; a read error may underlie this. The chain recombines TRBV7-9 with TRBJ1-3; the D is unclear. The CDR3 totals 14 residues. The germline V gene has CDR1 SEHNR and CDR2 FQNEAQ (reference sequence). As DNA, the CDR3 is TGTGCCAGCAGATTACGCACTGCGGGAAATTCCATACATTTT. It encodes CASRLRTAGNSIHF.

The rearrangement joins TRBV4-3 to TRBJ1-4; no clear D. CDR3 size: 13 residues. V dropped 2 bases and J dropped 8 bases, with 9 bases sitting between them. The V gene's germline CDR1 is LGHNA and CDR2 YSLEER. The CDR3 sequence: CASSQNTREKLFF. The CDR3 DNA reads as TGCGCCAGCAGCCAAAATACCCGAGAAAAACTGTTTTTT.

The rearrangement links TRBV7-2 to TRBJ2-7; 7 bases are shared with TRBD1. Germline V gene lookup returns CDR1 SGHTA and CDR2 FQGNSA. This CDR3 region has 16 residues. After removal of 5 bases from V and 1 base from J, the junction contained 11 bases not matched to a gene. The CDR3 is CASSASGTATSYEQYF. The DNA of the CDR3 is TGTGCCAGCAGCGCATCCGGGACAGCTACTTCCTACGAGCAGTACTTC.

The genes are TRBV2 and TRBJ2-4, with no clear D. The CDR3 extends over 12 amino acids. V lost 4 bases, J lost 4 bases, and 5 bases lay in between. Germline V CDR1 and CDR2: SNHLY, FYNNEI. The DNA for the CDR3 is TGTGCCAGCAGTGTAGAGAAAAACATTCAGTACTTC. This gives the protein CASSVEKNIQYF.

This clonotype occurred many times. A much larger clone lies one base from this, so it may be a read error. The rearrangement uses TRBV20-1 and TRBJ1-2; D might be TRBD1 (6 bases). This CDR3 region has 15 residues. V lost 5 bases and J 4 bases, leaving 20 bases between the germline ends. Looked up from germline, CDR1 is DFQATT and CDR2 is SNEGSKA (reference sequence). The CDR3 protein is CSAPKHTGHPYGYTF. In DNA form, the CDR3 reads TGCAGTGCTCCAAAACACACGGGACATCCCTATGGCTACACCTTC.

This clonotype has a count of ten or more. This may be a read error, as it is one base from a much larger clone. The rearrangement joins TRBV5-4 to TRBJ2-2; D gene uncertain. Trimming removed 3 bases from V and 4 bases from J, with 10 bases in between. The germline V gene encodes CDR1 SGHNT and CDR2 YYREEE (reference sequence). The CDR3 extends over 14 amino acids. The CDR3 is CASSSWSTTGELFF. The DNA of the CDR3 is TGTGCCAGCAGCTCCTGGTCTACCACCGGGGAGCTGTTTTTT.

The sample holds many counts of this clonotype. The chain has TRBV9 and TRBJ2-2; no definite D call. The CDR3 is 16 amino acids. The V end lost 1 base, the J end lost 0 bases, and 10 bases lay between the germline ends. The germline V gene has CDR1 SGDLS and CDR2 YYNGEE. In DNA, the CDR3 is TGTGCCAGCAGCGTACGTGGGGATACGAACACCGGGGAGCTGTTTTTT. Protein sequence: CASSVRGDTNTGELFF.

This clonotype was observed a single time. The chain links TRBV7-9 to TRBJ2-3, with D perhaps TRBD1 or TRBD2 (5 bases each). Germline V lookup: CDR1 SEHNR, CDR2 FQNEAQ (reference sequence). V was cut by 5 bases and J by 10 bases, with 22 bases left in between. The CDR3 extends over 15 amino acids. The CDR3 bases are TGTGCCAGCAGCCCTTGGGATTGGGGGTCTGATGCGCAGTATTTT. Its translation is CASSPWDWGSDAQYF.

The V gene is TRBV11-2, the J gene TRBJ2-5; tentatively, D is TRBD1 (5 bases). The CDR3 is 15 amino acids. Germline V gene data show CDR1 as SGHAT and CDR2 as FQNNGV. Trimming took off 1 base at V and 5 bases at J, with 14 bases between the two ends. The CDR3 spells CASSLGIGQGETQYF. The CDR3 DNA reads as TGTGCCAGCAGCTTAGGTATCGGGCAGGGCGAGACCCAGTACTTC.

This clonotype was seen repeatedly, ten times or more. One base away lies a much larger clone, so this may be a sequencing read error. The J gene is TRBJ1-3, the V gene TRBV9, with D perhaps TRBD1 (6 bases). The CDR3 runs to 14 residues. CDR1 is SGDLS, CDR2 YYNGEE, per germline. The CDR3 DNA reads as TGTGCCAGCAGCGTAGGGACAGTTGGAGACACCATATATTTT. Its protein is CASSVGTVGDTIYF. Full variable domain (outside the CDR3, taken from reference TRBV9 and TRBJ1-3): DSGVTQTPKHLITATGQRVTLRCSPRSGDLSVYWYQQSLDQGLQFLIQYYNGEERAKGNILERFSAQQFPDLHSELNLSSLELGDSALYFCASSVGTVGDTIYFGEGSWLTVV.

V is TRBV7-9 and J is TRBJ1-4; no reliable D call. The CDR3 runs 14 residues. The germline CDR1 and CDR2 sequences are SEHNR and FQNEAQ (reference sequence). V lost 7 bases and J lost 0, with 9 bases in between. The CDR3 here is CASTRLATNEKLFF. The DNA of the CDR3 is TGTGCCAGCACGAGGCTTGCAACTAATGAAAAACTGTTTTTT. The full variable domain, in which reference TRBV7-9 and TRBJ1-4 provide the parts outside the CDR3, is DTGVSQNPRHKITKRGQNVTFRCDPISEHNRLYWYRQTLGQGPEFLTYFQNEAQLEKSRLLSDRFSAERPKGSFSTLEIQRTEQGDSAMYLCASTRLATNEKLFFGSGTQLSVL.